This TCR beta chain was obtained from a study of identical twins. Notes on the study in general: Models underestimated how often monozygotic twins shared out-of-frame TCR alpha. Invariant cells of the MAIT and iNKT types might have partly distorted the zero-insertion analyses. Reduced insertions were recorded for abundant cord blood beta clonotypes, with no such pattern in memory repertoires.

Points on this clonotype: Its antigen is not known.

Template switching, a step in the protocol, added a universal primer site, and cDNA carried unique molecular identifiers. TCRdb re-analysed the 5' RACE reads in MiXCR, keeping a single row per CDR3 protein. The sample consists of some 660,000 distinct CDR3 sequences, 8% to 9% of them appearing once. Trimming left V 1 base short and J 4 bases short, with 10 bases between. From germline, CDR1 is MGHRA and CDR2 YSYEKL. CDR3 length: 15 amino acids. These same data were also listed under a study on yellow fever vaccine responses in identical twins.

This TCR was sampled from a woman younger than 30 in good health. The chain carries TRBV4-1 and TRBJ2-2; no reliable D call. The sample comprised PBMCs. CDR3: CASSQGPQSTGELFF. The CDR3 DNA sequence: TGCGCCAGCAGCCAAGGCCCCCAGAGCACCGGGGAGCTGTTTTTT.